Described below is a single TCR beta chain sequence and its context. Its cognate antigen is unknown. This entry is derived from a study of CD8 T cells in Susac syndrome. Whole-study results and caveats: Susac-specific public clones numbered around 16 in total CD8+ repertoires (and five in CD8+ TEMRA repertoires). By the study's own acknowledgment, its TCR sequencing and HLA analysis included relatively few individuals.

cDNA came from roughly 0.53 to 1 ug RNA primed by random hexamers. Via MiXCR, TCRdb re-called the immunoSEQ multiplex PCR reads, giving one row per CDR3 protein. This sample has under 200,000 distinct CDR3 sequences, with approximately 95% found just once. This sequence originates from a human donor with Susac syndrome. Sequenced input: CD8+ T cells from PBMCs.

In DNA, the CDR3 is TGTGCCAGCAGTCACCTGACTGGCAGAACGGGAAACACCATATATTTT. Protein: CASSHLTGRTGNTIYF. The gene calls are TRBV6-5 and TRBJ1-3; D call uncertain. The V and J ends lost 5 bases and 4 bases respectively, with 18 bases between them. The CDR3 covers 16 residues. Looked up from germline, CDR1 is MNHEY and CDR2 is SVGAGI.